A single sample gave rise to the 5 T cell receptor beta chains below, sequenced in a study of molecular identifiers for immune sequencing clone quantification. MiXCR was run by TCRdb on the PCR reads, yielding one entry per CDR3 protein. The repertoire consists of fewer than 350,000 distinct CDR3 sequences, with 24% occurring once and the leading ten covering 0.65% to 0.75%. Source material: naive CD8+ T cells from blood, with Jurkat cell RNA spiked in. The subset: FACS-sorted CD8+CD4-CCR7+CD45RA+ naive T cells. These TCRs come from a human donor in good health. Some libraries in this study had Jurkat cell RNA spiked in.

This clonotype came up many times. The V and J genes are TRBV6-9 and TRBJ1-1, with 9 bases fitting TRBD1. The CDR3 has 15 amino acids. Germline-derived CDR1 and CDR2 are MNHGY and SVAAGI. The V gene end was trimmed by 10 bases and the J gene end by 1 base; junction bases not matched to a gene: 10. The CDR3 spells CANITGTGTNTEAFF. CDR3 coding DNA: TGTGCCAACATAACCGGGACAGGGACGAACACTGAAGCTTTCTTT.

This clonotype has a count of ten or more. J is TRBJ1-1 and V is TRBV7-9; D is ambiguous. Germline V gene lookup returns CDR1 SEHNR and CDR2 FQNEAQ (reference sequence). Trimming pared 7 bases from V and 6 bases from J, leaving 9 bases between. The CDR3 runs to 11 residues. The CDR3 DNA reads as TGTGCCAGCACCTACCGCCCTGAAGCTTTCTTT. Translated, it gives CASTYRPEAFF.

This clonotype was detected ten times or more. V and J are TRBV7-9 and TRBJ2-2; maybe TRBD1 (6 bases). CDR1 is SEHNR and CDR2 is FQNEAQ in the germline V gene (reference sequence). This CDR3 has 15 residues. V was shortened by 3 bases and J by 4 bases, with 12 bases between the two germline ends. The CDR3: CASSFDRYPTGELFF. The CDR3 bases are TGTGCCAGCAGCTTCGACAGGTATCCCACCGGGGAGCTGTTTTTT.

A word on this clonotype: A much larger clone is a single base away; this may be a read error. This rearrangement joins TRBV6-5 to TRBJ2-3; 9 nucleotides match TRBD1. V shed 5 bases and J 4 bases; nucleotides not matched to a gene: 13. Germline lookup yields CDR1 MNHEY and CDR2 SVGAGI. The CDR3 spans 17 residues. The CDR3: CASSNLPQGARSDTQYF. The CDR3 bases are TGTGCCAGCAGTAACCTACCACAGGGGGCAAGGTCAGATACGCAGTATTTT.

This clonotype was found many times. The V gene is TRBV19, the J gene TRBJ2-2, with 9 bases fitting TRBD1. V shed 5 bases, J shed 5 bases, and the junction held 6 bases outside the gene matches. CDR1 and CDR2 (germline): LNHDA, SQIVND (reference sequence). This CDR3 is built from 15 residues. CDR3 bases: TGTGCCAGTAGTCCAGGACAGGGGTTAACCGGGGAGCTGTTTTTT. Encoded protein: CASSPGQGLTGELFF.